The clone carrying this T cell receptor beta chain was counted ten times or more. Its antigen remains unknown. The record originates from a study of CD8 T cells in ankylosing spondylitis. General study results and limits: Disease-linked clones were reportedly significantly enriched in matched ankylosing spondylitis synovial fluid. Clones linked to the disease showed a CD8+ phenotype. They occurred at relatively low frequencies in peripheral blood.

Construction of TCR beta libraries was performed using quantitative 5'-RACE with molecular barcodes. TCRdb redid the calling of the 5' RACE reads with MiXCR, one entry per CDR3 protein. The table has a few hundred thousand distinct CDR3 sequences, roughly 10% seen once. Germline CDR1 SGHDT, CDR2 YYEEEE. With 0 bases removed from V and 3 bases from J, the gap between germline ends came to 6 bases. CDR3 length: 13 amino acids. The chain has TRBV5-6 and TRBJ2-5, with D hard to call. Sequencing was performed on blood, either unsorted or a sorted T cell fraction (not recorded which). This TCR came from a male donor with ankylosing spondylitis or in good health (not recorded which). The CDR3 spells CASSLDVEETQYF. Written as DNA, the CDR3 is TGTGCCAGCAGCTTGGATGTGGAAGAGACCCAGTACTTC.